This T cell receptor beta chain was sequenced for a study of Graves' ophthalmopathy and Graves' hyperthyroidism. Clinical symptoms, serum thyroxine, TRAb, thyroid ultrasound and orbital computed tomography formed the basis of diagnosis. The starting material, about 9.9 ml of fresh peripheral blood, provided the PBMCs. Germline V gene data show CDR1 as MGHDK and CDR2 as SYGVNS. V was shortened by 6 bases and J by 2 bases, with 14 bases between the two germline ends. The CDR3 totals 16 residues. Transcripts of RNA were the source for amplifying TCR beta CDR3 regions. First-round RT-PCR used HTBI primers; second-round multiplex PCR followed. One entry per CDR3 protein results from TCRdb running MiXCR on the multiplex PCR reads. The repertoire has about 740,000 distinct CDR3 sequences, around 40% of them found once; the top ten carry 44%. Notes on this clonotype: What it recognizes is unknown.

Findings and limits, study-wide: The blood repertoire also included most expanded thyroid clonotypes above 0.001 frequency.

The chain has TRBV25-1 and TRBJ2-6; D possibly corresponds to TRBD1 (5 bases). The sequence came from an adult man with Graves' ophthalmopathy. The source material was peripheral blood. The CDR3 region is CASSSRVNTGANVLTF. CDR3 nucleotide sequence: TGTGCCAGCAGCTCCAGGGTGAACACTGGGGCCAACGTCCTGACTTTC.